The rows below give T cell receptor beta chains drawn from one sample of a study of brain T cells in children with intractable seizures. The table came from immunoSEQ multiplex PCR; TCRdb's copy has only in-frame clones and leaves some out. This table has 340,000 or so clones, about 93% appearing once. The source material was peripheral blood, sampled 4 to 6 months after surgery. These receptors all come from a boy in the first two years of life with tuberous sclerosis and intractable seizures. Both conserved end residues are part of each CDR3. The D gene is left open where the match is weak. Clone size, where shown, is once, few, many, or a class for clones that have expanded.

D gene,J gene,clone size,V gene,CDR3 DNA,CDR3 protein
NA,TRBJ2-7,NA,TRBV5-4,TGTGCCAGCAGCATATTCAGGGGCTACGAGCAGTACTTC,CASSIFRGYEQYF
TRBD1,TRBJ2-7,NA,TRBV27,TGTGCCAGCAAAACGGGACAGGGGGCGTACGAGCAGTACTTC,CASKTGQGAYEQYF
NA,TRBJ2-2,NA,TRBV27,TGTGCCAGCAGACTTGATTCGGATCCCGGGGAGCTGTTTTTT,CASRLDSDPGELFF
NA,TRBJ2-7,NA,TRBV6-5,TGTGCCAGCAGTTACGAGGGAGTCGGCTACGAGCAGTACTTC,CASSYEGVGYEQYF
TRBD1,TRBJ2-3,once,TRBV24-1,TGTGCCACCAGTGATTCCTTGACAGGGGGTTTAGATACGCAGTATTTT,CATSDSLTGGLDTQYF
NA,TRBJ2-2,NA,TRBV11-3,TGTGCCAGCAGGCTCAGGCGGAGCACCGGGGAGCTGTTTTTT,CASRLRRSTGELFF
NA,TRBJ1-1,NA,TRBV28,TGTGCCAGCAGTTTTAGGGGACTGAACACTGAAGCTTTCTTT,CASSFRGLNTEAFF
NA,TRBJ2-3,NA,TRBV30,TGTGCCTGGAGTGCTAGCGGCACAGATACGCAGTATTTT,CAWSASGTDTQYF
NA,TRBJ2-2,NA,TRBV11-3,TGTGCCAGCAGCTTCGCGGGCACCGGGGAGCTGTTTTTT,CASSFAGTGELFF
NA,TRBJ1-2,NA,TRBV11-3,TGTGCCAGCAGCGCAAGTCGACAGGACTATGGCTACACCTTC,CASSASRQDYGYTF
NA,TRBJ2-7,NA,TRBV27,TGTGCCAGCAGTTTAGTGGGCAGTTACTACGAGCAGTACTTC,CASSLVGSYYEQYF
NA,TRBJ2-2,NA,TRBV24-1,TGTGCCACCAGTTCAGGGAACACCGGGGAGCTGTTTTTT,CATSSGNTGELFF
NA,TRBJ1-1,NA,TRBV10-3,TGTGCCATCAACGAATGGGGGAGCACTGAAGCTTTCTTT,CAINEWGSTEAFF
NA,TRBJ2-7,once,TRBV3-1/TRBV3-2,TGTGCCAGCAGCCAAGTTATAGGAGAGCAGTACTTC,CASSQVIGEQYF
TRBD1,TRBJ1-5,once,TRBV19,TGTGCCAGTAGTATAAACAGGGGGAATCAGCCCCAGCATTTT,CASSINRGNQPQHF
TRBD1,TRBJ1-1,NA,TRBV19,TGTGCCAGTAGCGACAGGGACACTGAAGCTTTCTTT,CASSDRDTEAFF
NA,TRBJ2-7,NA,TRBV3-1/TRBV3-2,TGTGCCAGCAGCCCGGCTTATATGGCAGTTAGCTACGAGCAGTACTTC,CASSPAYMAVSYEQYF
TRBD1,TRBJ1-5,once,TRBV24-1,TGTGCCACCAGTGAAAACAGGGGTCAGCCCCAGCATTTT,CATSENRGQPQHF
NA,TRBJ2-7,NA,TRBV4-1,TGCGCCAGCAGCCACAGGGAAACCTACGAGCAGTACTTC,CASSHRETYEQYF
NA,TRBJ1-1,NA,TRBV5-1,TGCGCCAGCAGCTCAGCACCCAGGGTGTCGCAGTTCGAGGACACTGAAGCTTTCTTT,CASSSAPRVSQFEDTEAFF
NA,TRBJ2-7,NA,TRBV29-1,TGCAGCGTTGTGGGGGGCTCCTACGAGCAGTACTTC,CSVVGGSYEQYF
TRBD1,TRBJ1-4,NA,TRBV19,TGTGCCAGTAGTATACTGCCGACCGGGACAGGAGGCGGAAAACTGTTTTTT,CASSILPTGTGGGKLFF
NA,TRBJ1-3,NA,TRBV28,TGTGCCAGCAGTCCACAGTCCTCTGGAAACACCATATATTTT,CASSPQSSGNTIYF
TRBD1,TRBJ2-7,NA,TRBV7-2,TGTGCCAGCAGCTTGGGGGGACAGGGGACCTACGAGCAGTACTTC,CASSLGGQGTYEQYF
TRBD2,TRBJ2-1,NA,TRBV24-1,TGTGCCACCAGACACGGGACTAGCGGAGAGACGTTCTTC,CATRHGTSGETFF
NA,TRBJ2-1,NA,TRBV6-5,TGTGCCAGCAGTCTTGCGTCCAATGAGCAGTTCTTC,CASSLASNEQFF
NA,TRBJ1-5,NA,TRBV3-1/TRBV3-2,TGTGCCAGCAGCCTTGGGAGGAATCAGCCCCAGCATTTT,CASSLGRNQPQHF
TRBD1,TRBJ1-1,NA,TRBV9,TGTGCCAGCAGCGAGACAGGGAGAGGGACTGAAGCTTTCTTT,CASSETGRGTEAFF
NA,TRBJ1-2,NA,TRBV4-1,TGCGCCAGCAGCCAAGAAACAGGGCCCTATGGCTACACCTTC,CASSQETGPYGYTF
NA,TRBJ2-7,NA,TRBV7-9,TGTGCCAGCAGTCCAGAACAGTTCGGTGCGGGCGAGCAGTACTTC,CASSPEQFGAGEQYF
NA,TRBJ1-1,once,TRBV15,TGTGCCACCAGCAGTGGGGCCGGAAAAGACACTGAAGCTTTCTTT,CATSSGAGKDTEAFF
TRBD1,TRBJ2-1,NA,TRBV6-5,TGTGCCAGCCAAAATACAGGGGGCGCCTACAATGAGCAGTTCTTC,CASQNTGGAYNEQFF
TRBD1,TRBJ2-7,NA,TRBV29-1,TGCAGCGTTGAAGAGGGACAGAACCAAGGGGCAAGGTACGAGCAGTACTTC,CSVEEGQNQGARYEQYF
NA,TRBJ2-7,NA,TRBV6-5,TGTGCCAGCAGTTACAGCCCTAGCTCCTTTGGCTACGAGCAGTACTTC,CASSYSPSSFGYEQYF
TRBD1,TRBJ1-5,NA,TRBV5-1,TGCGCCAGCAGCCCCACAGGGGTAGGCAATCAGCCCCAGCATTTT,CASSPTGVGNQPQHF
TRBD1,TRBJ1-2,NA,TRBV20-1,TGCAGTGCTTGGACAGGGGATGGCTACACCTTC,CSAWTGDGYTF
NA,TRBJ2-7,NA,TRBV5-1,TGCGCCAGCAGCGCGGGACAGCCGAGCTCCTACGAGCAGTACTTC,CASSAGQPSSYEQYF